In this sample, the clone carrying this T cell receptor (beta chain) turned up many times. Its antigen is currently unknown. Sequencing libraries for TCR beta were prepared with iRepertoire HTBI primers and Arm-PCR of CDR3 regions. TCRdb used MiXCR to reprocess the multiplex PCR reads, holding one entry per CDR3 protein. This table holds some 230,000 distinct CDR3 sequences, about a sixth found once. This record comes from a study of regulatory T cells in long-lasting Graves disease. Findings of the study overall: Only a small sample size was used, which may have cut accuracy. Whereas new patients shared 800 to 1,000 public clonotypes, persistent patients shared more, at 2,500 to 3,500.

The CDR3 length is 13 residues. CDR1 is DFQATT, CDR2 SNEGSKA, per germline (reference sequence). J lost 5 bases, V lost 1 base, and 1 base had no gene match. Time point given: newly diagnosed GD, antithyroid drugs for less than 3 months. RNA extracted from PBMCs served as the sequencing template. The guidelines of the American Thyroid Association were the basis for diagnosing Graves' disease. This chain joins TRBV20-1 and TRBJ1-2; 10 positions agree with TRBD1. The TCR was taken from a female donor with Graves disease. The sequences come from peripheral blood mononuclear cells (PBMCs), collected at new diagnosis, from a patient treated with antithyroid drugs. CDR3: CSARGTGGYGYTF. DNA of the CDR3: TGCAGTGCTAGAGGGACAGGGGGATATGGCTACACCTTC.